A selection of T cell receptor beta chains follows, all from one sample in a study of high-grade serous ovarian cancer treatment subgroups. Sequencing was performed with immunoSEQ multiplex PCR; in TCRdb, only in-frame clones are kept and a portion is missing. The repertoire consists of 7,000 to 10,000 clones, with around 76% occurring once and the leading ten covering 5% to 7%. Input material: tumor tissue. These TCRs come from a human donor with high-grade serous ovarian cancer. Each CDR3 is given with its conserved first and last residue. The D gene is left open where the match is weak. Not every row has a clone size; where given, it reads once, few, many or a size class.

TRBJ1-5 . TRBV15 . TGTGCCACCAGCAGAGGCAGGGGACTCAATCAGCCCCAGCATTTT CATSRGRGLNQPQHF
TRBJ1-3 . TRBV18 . TGTGCCAGCTCACCCCTGCCCTCGGACTCTGGAAACACCATATATTTT CASSPLPSDSGNTIYF
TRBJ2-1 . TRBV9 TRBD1 TGTGCCAGCAGCGTAGCCCCTGTTGGGACAGGGGGCGGTGACAATGAGCAGTTCTTC CASSVAPVGTGGGDNEQFF
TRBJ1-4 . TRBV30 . TGTGCCTGGACCGGACGGTGGAATGAAAAACTGTTTTTT CAWTGRWNEKLFF
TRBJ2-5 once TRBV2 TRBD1 TGTGCCAGCACTCCGGGACAGGGGCAAGAGACCCAGTACTTC CASTPGQGQETQYF
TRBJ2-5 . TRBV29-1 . TGCAGCGTTGGCGCGGCAGGCCAAGAGACCCAGTACTTC CSVGAAGQETQYF
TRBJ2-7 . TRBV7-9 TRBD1 TGTGCCAGCAGCCGCGGGACAGGGGGCAGGAACTACGAGCAGTACTTC CASSRGTGGRNYEQYF
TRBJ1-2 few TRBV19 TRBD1 TGTGCCAGTAGTGGGACAGGGACCGTCCCTGGTGGCTATGGCTACACCTTC CASSGTGTVPGGYGYTF
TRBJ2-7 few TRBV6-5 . TGTGCCAGCAGAGCAGGGGGGACCTACGAGCAGTACTTC CASRAGGTYEQYF
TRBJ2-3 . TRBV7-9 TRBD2 TGTGCCAGCAGTCGACCCCTAGCGGGATACACAGATACGCAGTATTTT CASSRPLAGYTDTQYF
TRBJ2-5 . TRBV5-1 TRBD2 TGCGCCAGCAGCCTACTAGCGGGGGGGGGAGAGACCCAGTACTTC CASSLLAGGGETQYF
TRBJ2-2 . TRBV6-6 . TGTGCCAGCAGTACACCCATAGGGGCGTCCACCGGGGAGCTGTTTTTT CASSTPIGASTGELFF
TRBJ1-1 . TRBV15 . TGTGCCACCAGCACAGAGGTCACGCGTGAAGCTTTCTTT CATSTEVTREAFF
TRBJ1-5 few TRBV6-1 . TGTGCCAGCAGTGTCGGGGTTACGAGCAATCAGCCCCAGCATTTT CASSVGVTSNQPQHF
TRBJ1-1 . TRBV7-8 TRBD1 TGTGCCAGCAGCCGGGGACAGGTGAACACTGAAGCTTTCTTT CASSRGQVNTEAFF
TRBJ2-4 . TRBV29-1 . TGCAGCGTTGGAGAGGCCAAAAACATTCAGTACTTC CSVGEAKNIQYF
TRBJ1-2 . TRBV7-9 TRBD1 TGTGCCAGCAGCTTAAGTTTTCAGGGGGCTTCCTATGGCTACACCTTC CASSLSFQGASYGYTF